Below, 4 T cell receptor beta chains from the same sample are listed, as sequenced in a study of T cell responses to AZD1222 COVID-19 vaccine. Only in-frame clones appear in the TCRdb table, and some are missing; sequencing was by immunoSEQ multiplex PCR. The sample includes 120,000 to 150,000 clones, roughly 90% of them seen just once. Sequenced material: peripheral blood, taken 28 days after the second dose of the MenACWY control vaccine. These receptors all stem from an adult who received the MenACWY meningococcal vaccine as a control.

The rearrangement joins TRBV6-5 to TRBJ1-1, with D possibly being TRBD1 (6 bases). The CDR3 covers 14 residues. CDR1 is MNHEY, CDR2 SVGAGI, per germline. The ends were cut back, 0 bases at V and 4 bases at J, with 9 bases in the middle. The CDR3 is CASSYSDSRTEAFF. CDR3 bases: TGTGCCAGCAGTTACTCGGACAGCCGCACTGAAGCTTTCTTT.

This clone has a handful of counts. The gene calls are TRBV7-9 and TRBJ2-5, with a tentative D call TRBD1 (5 bases). CDR3 size: 15 residues. CDR1 and CDR2 from the germline V gene are SEHNR and FQNEAQ (reference sequence). V dropped 6 bases and J dropped 5 bases, with 19 bases sitting between them. The CDR3: CASSSYIGDRETQYF. The CDR3 nucleotides are TGTGCCAGCAGTAGTTACATAGGGGATCGGGAGACCCAGTACTTC.

The V call is TRBV29-1, the J call TRBJ2-5; D might be TRBD2 (5 bases). The CDR3 has 13 residues. Germline CDR1 reads SQVTM; CDR2 reads ANQGSEA. V gave up 4 bases and J gave up 0 bases, with 9 bases separating them. CDR3 amino acids: CSVAEGYQETQYF. In nucleotides, the CDR3 is TGCAGCGTTGCTGAGGGATACCAAGAGACCCAGTACTTC.

This chain joins TRBV11-1 and TRBJ2-7; TRBD1 aligns across 11 bases. Losses at the gene ends were 5 bases for V and 5 bases for J; bases not matched to a gene: 8. The CDR3 sequence is 15 residues long. CDR1 is SGHAT and CDR2 is FQDESV in the germline V gene (reference sequence). CDR3 coding DNA: TGTGCCAGCAGCGCCTGGGACAGGGGGTCCCACGAGCAGTACTTC. Residues: CASSAWDRGSHEQYF.